The 14 T cell receptor beta chains reported below all come from one sample, sequenced in a study of CD8+ T cells in alopecia areata. Following RNA extraction, reverse transcription yielded cDNA that acted as the sequencing template. Clones were sequenced by immunoSEQ multiplex PCR, and TCRdb holds only the in-frame ones, with some missing. The sample consists of more than 200,000 clones, roughly three fifths of them appearing once. As for treatment: oral pan-JAK inhibitor, 5-10 mg twice daily. This material consisted of CD4+ T cells sorted from blood, taken around week 44, from a patient treated with tofacitinib. These receptors all stem from a human donor with alopecia areata.

V gene TRBV20-1 combines with J gene TRBJ1-1; D not resolved. V shed 1 base and J shed 8 bases, with 8 bases lying between them. The CDR3 consists of 11 residues. Germline lookup yields CDR1 DFQATT and CDR2 SNEGSKA (reference sequence). CDR3 region: CSARGAVEAFF. The CDR3 nucleotides are TGCAGTGCTAGAGGGGCGGTAGAAGCTTTCTTT.

The chain recombines TRBV4-1 with TRBJ2-3, with D unresolved. This CDR3 has 15 residues. Germline CDR1 reads MGHRA; CDR2 reads YSYEKL. Deletions cut 3 bases from V and 5 bases from J, with 15 bases between. In DNA, the CDR3 is TGCGCCAGCAGCCAGGCTGACGGAAACTTAGATACGCAGTATTTT. Protein: CASSQADGNLDTQYF.

The chain employs TRBV27 and TRBJ1-1; maybe TRBD1 (5 bases). Germline V gene lookup returns CDR1 MNHEY and CDR2 SMNVEV (reference sequence). CDR3 length equals 15 residues. With 3 bases removed from V and 0 bases from J, the gap between germline ends came to 11 bases. The CDR3 protein is CASSLGLGVNTEAFF. CDR3 in DNA: TGTGCCAGCAGTTTGGGACTTGGGGTGAACACTGAAGCTTTCTTT.

This clone showed up just a few times. J is TRBJ2-7 and V is TRBV13; 8 nucleotides agree with TRBD1. Trimming took 3 bases from V and 9 from J; bases not matched to a gene: 10. CDR1 and CDR2 from the germline V gene are PRHDT and FYEKMQ (reference sequence). The length of the CDR3 is 14 residues. DNA of the CDR3: TGTGCCAGCAGCTTCCGACAGGGGTCTTTGGGGCAGTACTTC. Its translation is CASSFRQGSLGQYF. The whole variable domain, filled in from reference TRBV13 and TRBJ2-7, reads AAGVIQSPRHLIKEKRETATLKCYPIPRHDTVYWYQQGPGQDPQFLISFYEKMQSDKGSIPDRFSAQQFSDYHSELNMSSLELGDSALYFCASSFRQGSLGQYFGPGTRLTVT.

The chain is built from TRBV11-2 and TRBJ1-5; no firm D call. Germline V gene data show CDR1 as SGHAT and CDR2 as FQNNGV. The germline V and J ends were trimmed by 0 bases and 5 bases, with 5 bases remaining between them. This CDR3 has 13 amino acids. CDR3 sequence: CASSLDLDQPQHF. DNA for the CDR3: TGTGCCAGCAGCTTAGATCTGGATCAGCCCCAGCATTTT.

With regard to this clone: This CDR3 is also generated by other DNA sequences in the sample. The chain links TRBV7-9 to TRBJ1-2, with D possibly being TRBD1 (5 bases). V was pared by 3 bases and J by 8 bases, with 10 bases between. Germline V lookup: CDR1 SEHNR, CDR2 FQNEAQ (reference sequence). CDR3 length: 12 residues. CDR3 coding DNA: TGTGCCAGCAGCTTCAATAGGGACGGCTACACCTTC. It codes for CASSFNRDGYTF.

This clone was counted a few times. The chain couples TRBV29-1 to TRBJ2-7; D is uncertain. Per the germline V gene, CDR1 is SQVTM and CDR2 is ANQGSEA. V dropped 6 bases and J dropped 3 bases, with 18 bases sitting between them. There are 14 residues in the CDR3. The CDR3 spells CSVQISAHNYEQYF. CDR3 coding DNA: TGCAGCGTCCAAATCTCGGCCCATAACTACGAGCAGTACTTC.

The chain has TRBV29-1 and TRBJ2-2; TRBD1 matches at 7 bases. Germline V CDR1 and CDR2: SQVTM, ANQGSEA. The trim removed 2 bases at V and 4 bases at J, leaving 1 base unmatched. The CDR3 extends over 13 amino acids. CDR3 sequence reads: CSVERGRTGELFF. As DNA, the CDR3 is TGCAGCGTTGAAAGGGGGCGCACCGGGGAGCTGTTTTTT.

V usage is TRBV30 and J usage is TRBJ1-6; maybe TRBD1 (5 bases). Germline CDR1 reads GTSNPN; CDR2 reads SVGIG (reference sequence). This CDR3 comprises 14 residues. Trimming left V 3 bases short and J 4 bases short, with 10 bases between. CDR3 bases: TGTGCCTGGAGGGGGGGTGGATATAATTCACCCCTCCACTTT. Translation: CAWRGGGYNSPLHF. Supplemented by reference TRBV30 and TRBJ1-6, the full variable domain reads SQTIHQWPATLVQPVGSPLSLECTVEGTSNPNLYWYRQAAGRGLQLLFYSVGIGQISSEVPQNLSASRPQDRQFILSSKKLLLSDSGFYLCAWRGGGYNSPLHFGNGTRLTVT.

The chain links TRBV6-6 to TRBJ1-5; TRBD1 agrees at 7 bases. The CDR3 is 15 residues long. Germline V CDR1 and CDR2: MNHNY, SVGAGI (reference sequence). After removal of 6 bases from V and 1 base from J, the junction contained 6 bases not matched to a gene. CDR3 bases: TGTGCCAGCAGCCCCCTGGGACAGAGCAATCAGCCCCAGCATTTT. Protein sequence: CASSPLGQSNQPQHF.

This clone has just a few counts. The CDR3, as DNA: TGCAGCGTTGAGTCGGGTACTAGCCCGCGTGGGGAAAAACTGTTTTTT. Amino acid sequence: CSVESGTSPRGEKLFF. J is TRBJ1-4 and V is TRBV29-1; D gene unclear. The CDR3 runs 16 residues. Germline V gene lookup returns CDR1 SQVTM and CDR2 ANQGSEA. The V gene lost 3 bases and the J gene lost 8 bases, with 22 bases spanning the gap. Filled out from reference TRBV29-1 and TRBJ1-4, the complete variable domain reads SAVISQKPSRDICQRGTSLTIQCQVDSQVTMMFWYRQQPGQSLTLIATANQGSEATYESGFVIDKFPISRPNLTFSTLTVSNMSPEDSSIYLCSVESGTSPRGEKLFFGSGTQLSVL.

V is TRBV29-1 and J is TRBJ2-4; either TRBD1 or TRBD2 may fit D (5 bases each). CDR3 length: 15 residues. CDR1 SQVTM and CDR2 ANQGSEA come from the germline V gene. Trimming cost V 4 bases and J 7 bases, with 20 bases left between them. Here the CDR3 reads CSVAPPGTPRNIQYF. CDR3 DNA: TGCAGCGTTGCACCACCGGGGACCCCCCGGAACATTCAGTACTTC.

The chain uses TRBV10-2 and TRBJ2-3, with 14 bases fitting TRBD2. With 5 bases clipped from V and 2 bases from J, the junction kept 12 bases outside the gene matches. The CDR3 spans 19 residues. CDR1 WSHSY and CDR2 SAAADI come from the germline V gene. The CDR3 sequence: CASSWTSGGTRFPTDTQYF. Written as DNA, the CDR3 is TGCGCCAGCAGTTGGACTAGCGGGGGGACGCGTTTCCCCACAGATACGCAGTATTTT.

The genes are TRBV27 and TRBJ1-2; D call uncertain. The CDR3 sequence is 17 residues long. CDR1 and CDR2 (germline): MNHEY, SMNVEV (reference sequence). V lost 5 bases to trimming and J lost 0 bases, with 19 bases between them. The DNA of the CDR3 is TGTGCCAGCAGTCCGGGCAGAAAAGAGCTCGCTAACTATGGCTACACCTTC. It specifies CASSPGRKELANYGYTF.